This record looks at one T cell receptor beta chain sequence and its context. This entry belongs to a study of blood T cell repertoires in COVID-19. Study-wide background: Italy, Spain and the United States were the sources of the convalescent and acute COVID-19 samples. T cells, B-cell-depleted T cells, or PBMCs supplied cDNA or gDNA.

Original data processing: Using reference gene primer amplification, nucleated cell counts were estimated. Measured with immunoSEQ multiplex PCR; TCRdb has only the in-frame clones, and not every one. D and trimming were read from the DNA, whereas the V and J calls and clone size are those reported in that table. The table has around 140,000 clones, 88% seen once. Per the germline V gene, CDR1 is LGHNA and CDR2 is YSLEER. V dropped 5 bases and J dropped 0; count of bases not matched to a gene: 5. This CDR3 spans 15 amino acids. Specimen: peripheral blood. The source of this sequence is a man in his sixties or seventies with active COVID-19. J is TRBJ2-3 and V is TRBV4-3; TRBD1 agrees at 7 bases. The CDR3 here is CASSLMTGSTDTQYF. For the CDR3, the DNA is TGCGCCAGCAGCTTGATGACAGGGAGCACAGATACGCAGTATTTT.